A single T cell receptor beta chain is shown here with its context. The antigen is undetermined. Per the authors' pipeline: Junction-only sequences without quality scores were provided by ImmunoSEQ, so filtering was different. Libraries were prepared by immunoSEQ multiplex PCR; TCRdb keeps only in-frame clonotypes and omits some of them. Clone size and the V and J calls come from that table; the DNA yielded D and trimming. This sample carries about 2.1 million clones, roughly 93% of them seen once, and the ten largest clones take around 1.7%. These data originate in a study of shared clonotypes between healthy human individuals. Across the whole study: The study used three CD4 naive, three CD4 memory, two CD8 naive and one CD8 memory plate per donor.

Study-wide findings and caveats: What rarefaction showed was incomplete sorted-subset sequencing despite large depth. A reduction in generation probabilities was seen for non-shared clonotypes relative to those shared by all four donors.

The naive CD8 population came from CD45RO-negative cells selected for CCR7, without terminally differentiated effector memory CD45RA+ cells. This TCR came from a man aged 18-30 years in good health. Some clones in this sample may be carry-over from other donors' samples. Source material: naive CD8+ T cells from PBMCs.

Here the CDR3 DNA reads TGCGCCAGCAGCCAAGATGGGGGGTCAGTCCTCTACGAGCAGTACTTC. It encodes CASSQDGGSVLYEQYF. The chain employs TRBV4-1 and TRBJ2-7; tentative D call: TRBD2 (6 bases). The CDR3 length is 16 residues. Trimming cost V 0 bases and J 3 bases, with 15 bases left between them. Germline V gives CDR1 MGHRA, CDR2 YSYEKL.